The clone carrying this T cell receptor beta chain came up a few times. Its target is unknown. The data stem from a study of Graves' ophthalmopathy and Graves' hyperthyroidism. Whole-study context: Stable hyperthyroid donors showed no ophthalmopathy during 18 months follow-up.

Included hyperthyroidism patients were aged 18 to 65 and newly diagnosed (under 2 months' duration). V was pared by 3 bases and J by 6 bases, with 14 bases between. The CDR3 is 15 amino acids. Germline V lookup: CDR1 LNHDA, CDR2 SQIVND (reference sequence). Study-level findings and limits: Clonotypes were expanded in thyroid at above 0.001 frequency, and most also appeared in blood.

Scientists amplified the TCR beta CDR3 regions from RNA transcripts. First-round RT-PCR relied on HTBI primers, and a second-round multiplex PCR came next. One entry per CDR3 protein, called by TCRdb with MiXCR from the multiplex PCR reads. The sample includes 450,000 to 600,000 distinct CDR3 sequences, roughly 40% seen only once; the top ten take less than 4.5%. This TCR was sampled from an adult man with Graves' hyperthyroidism. Material for sequencing was peripheral blood or thyroid tissue (not recorded which). The chain has TRBV19 and TRBJ2-2; D is perhaps TRBD2 (6 bases). The CDR3, as DNA: TGTGCCAGTAGTATTCTGCGGGAATTATCCGGGGAGCTGTTTTTT. Encoded protein: CASSILRELSGELFF.